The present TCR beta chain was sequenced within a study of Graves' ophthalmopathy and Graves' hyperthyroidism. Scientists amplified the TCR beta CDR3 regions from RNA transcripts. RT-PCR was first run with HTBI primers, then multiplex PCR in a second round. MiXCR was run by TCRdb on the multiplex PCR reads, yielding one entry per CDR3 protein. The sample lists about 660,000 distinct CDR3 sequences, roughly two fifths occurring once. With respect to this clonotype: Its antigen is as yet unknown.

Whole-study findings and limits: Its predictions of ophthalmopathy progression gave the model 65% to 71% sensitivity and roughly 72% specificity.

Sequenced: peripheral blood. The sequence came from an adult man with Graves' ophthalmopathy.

The CDR3 here is CASSTDPTNTGELFF. The CDR3 DNA is TGCGCCAGCAGCACGGACCCAACGAACACCGGGGAGCTGTTTTTT. The chain has TRBV5-1 and TRBJ2-2; D is uncertain. The length of the CDR3 is 15 residues. V shed 4 bases and J shed 0 bases, with 10 bases lying between them. Germline CDR1 SGHRS, CDR2 YFSETQ. Complete variable domain (other parts from reference TRBV5-1 and TRBJ2-2): KAGVTQTPRYLIKTRGQQVTLSCSPISGHRSVSWYQQTPGQGLQFLFEYFSETQRNKGNFPGRFSGRQFSNSRSEMNVSTLELGDSALYLCASSTDPTNTGELFFGEGSRLTVL.